This TCR beta chain was captured in a study of monozygotic twins with inflammatory bowel disease. TCRdb reprocessed the 5' RACE reads and keeps a single row for each CDR3 protein, giving no DNA. This sample's table has about 160,000 distinct CDR3 sequences. Concerning this clonotype itself: Its antigen remains unknown.

Study-level results: Lower TCRbeta diversity (inverse Simpson) was seen in IBD patients than in healthy co-twins. Clonotype sharing was lower in IBD patients than healthy twins, most markedly with disease activity.

Germline V gives CDR1 SEHNR, CDR2 FQNEAQ (reference sequence). There are 14 residues in the CDR3. The authors drew approximately 2.3 ml of blood from each donor. This chain uses TRBV7-9 with TRBJ1-1; the TCRdb D gene call, TRBD1, has no DNA to confirm it. The source material was blood. The receptor was derived from a human donor with ulcerative colitis or Crohn's disease, or a healthy co-twin of an affected twin (not recorded which). CDR3 region: CASSPTGGRTEAFF.